This T cell receptor beta chain was sequenced in a study of T cell changes during pregnancy in multiple sclerosis. The table lists this clone with a count of one. The protocol was immunoSEQ multiplex PCR, while the TCRdb copy is restricted to in-frame clones and leaves out a portion. The repertoire consists of fewer than 85,000 clones, with around 93% occurring once and the leading ten covering over 2%. CDR1 is SNHLY, CDR2 FYNNEI, per germline. This CDR3 spans 16 amino acids. V was clipped by 4 bases and J by 4 bases, with 16 bases between them. The receptor was isolated from a female donor with multiple sclerosis, enrolled in a pregnancy study. The rearrangement joins TRBV2 to TRBJ1-4; TRBD1 is a possible D gene (6 bases). The specimen was peripheral blood, collected in the second trimester of pregnancy. The chain's CDR3 is CASSVIQGQGNEKLFF. CDR3 DNA sequence: TGTGCCAGCAGTGTTATTCAGGGGCAGGGTAATGAAAAACTGTTTTTT.